The next 15 T cell receptor beta chains were all read from a single sample in a study of blood T cells in healthy people across ages (dated by TCRdb to about 2015). Library method: 5' RACE. Reads for this sample came from an Illumina HiSeq 2500. A second about 6 to 11 cycle PCR used a sample-barcoded 5' primer and a J-beta primer mix. The public sequencing data were trimmed at Q25 with fastp and processed into clonotypes with MiXCR by TCRdb, which kept only in-frame beta chains. Here each entry gathers all rows of one CDR3 protein and keeps the most common genes and DNA. Present in this sample are 1.5 million to 2 million distinct CDR3 sequences, less than 50% of which were seen just once. The ten largest clones add up to around 2.1% of the sample. Sequenced material: blood. These receptors all come from a woman aged 40 to 50 in good health.

This clonotype was recorded a few times. This chain joins TRBV7-2 and TRBJ2-7; tentatively, D is TRBD2 (6 bases). CDR1 is SGHTA and CDR2 is FQGNSA in the germline V gene. Trimming removed 7 bases at V and 1 base at J, with 20 bases between. CDR3 size: 16 residues. CDR3: CASNQVGRPGSYEQYF. The DNA of the CDR3 is TGTGCCAGCAACCAAGTGGGGAGGCCGGGTTCCTACGAGCAGTACTTC.

This chain joins TRBV10-3 and TRBJ1-6; D not certain. Germline CDR1 reads ENHRY; CDR2 reads SYGVKD. V lost 8 bases and J 0 bases, leaving 8 bases between the germline ends. This CDR3 is built from 14 residues. This CDR3 is CAIRSGSYNSPLHF. The DNA for the CDR3 is TGTGCCATCCGATCGGGCTCCTATAATTCACCCCTCCACTTT.

In DNA form, the CDR3 reads TGTGCCAGCAGCTTTAGGACGGACTCCTACGAGCAGTACTTC. Amino acid sequence: CASSFRTDSYEQYF. The chain is built from TRBV27 and TRBJ2-7; D gene uncertain. Germline lookup yields CDR1 MNHEY and CDR2 SMNVEV (reference sequence). Between the trimmed V and J ends, which lost 6 bases and 0 bases, there was a span of 12 bases. This CDR3 region has 14 residues.

The chain has TRBV9 and TRBJ1-1, with 9 bases that match TRBD1. CDR1 is SGDLS and CDR2 is YYNGEE in the germline V gene. The CDR3 contains 14 residues. V dropped 2 bases and J dropped 5; count of bases not matched to a gene: 4. CDR3 coding DNA: TGTGCCAGCAGCGTGAGACAGGGGGGTACTGAAGCTTTCTTT. This translates into CASSVRQGGTEAFF.

This clonotype was detected only a few times. The J gene is TRBJ2-1, the V gene TRBV28; TRBD1 agrees at 7 bases. V trimming: 7 bases; J trimming: 0 bases; junction bases outside the gene matches: 9. CDR1 is MDHEN and CDR2 is SYDVKM in the germline V gene. There are 16 residues in the CDR3. In DNA, the CDR3 is TGTGCCAGCAAGACCTTGACAGGGCCCTCCTACAATGAGCAGTTCTTC. It is translated as CASKTLTGPSYNEQFF.

CDR3 region: CASSLLVTGLGSYGYTF. The DNA for the CDR3 is TGCGCCAGCAGCCTGCTCGTTACAGGGTTGGGCAGCTATGGCTACACCTTC. The rearrangement links TRBV4-3 to TRBJ1-2; TRBD1 might be the D (6 bases). Germline V CDR1 and CDR2: LGHNA, YSLEER. The CDR3 runs 17 residues. Trimming took 4 bases from V and 4 from J, leaving 22 bases between them.

The sample holds a few counts of this clonotype. The chain has TRBV6-2 or TRBV6-3 and TRBJ2-3, with D perhaps matching TRBD2 (6 bases). This CDR3 has 16 amino acids. The germline CDR1 and CDR2 sequences are MNHEY and SVGEGT. V lost 6 bases to trimming and J lost 1 base, with 17 bases between them. CDR3 in amino acids: CASSLRSGTGTDTQYF. CDR3 DNA sequence: TGTGCCAGCAGCCTCCGGAGTGGGACTGGCACAGATACGCAGTATTTT.

This clonotype occurred a few times. The chain recombines TRBV20-1 with TRBJ2-5; 10 bases fit TRBD1. Germline CDR1 reads DFQATT; CDR2 reads SNEGSKA (reference sequence). This CDR3 is built from 15 residues. Trimming at V came to 4 bases and at J to 2 bases, leaving 7 bases not matched to a gene. In nucleotides, the CDR3 is TGCAGTGCTATCCGGGACAGGGGCCTTCAAGAGACCCAGTACTTC. The encoded protein is CSAIRDRGLQETQYF.

This clonotype appeared many times. CDR3 in DNA: TGTGCCAGCAGTTTAGGACTAGGATTGGCCAAAAACATTCAGTACTTC. Translating gives CASSLGLGLAKNIQYF. V and J are TRBV12-3 or TRBV12-4 and TRBJ2-4; D is perhaps TRBD2 (6 bases). The V gene lost 1 base and the J gene lost 1 base, with 11 bases spanning the gap. The CDR3 is 16 amino acids.

This clonotype has a handful of counts. The chain combines TRBV4-2 with TRBJ2-7; 10 nucleotides align to TRBD2. The CDR3 runs to 15 residues. Germline CDR1 and CDR2: LGHNA and YNFKEQ. The trim removed 3 bases at V and 4 bases at J, leaving 6 bases unmatched. CDR3 loop: CASSQASGGQYEQYF. As DNA, the CDR3 is TGTGCCAGCAGCCAGGCTAGCGGGGGCCAGTACGAGCAGTACTTC.

The V gene is TRBV6-2 or TRBV6-3, the J gene TRBJ1-2; D remains ambiguous. The V end was cut by 4 bases, the J end by 6 bases, with 12 bases between. The CDR3 is 13 amino acids. Germline V lookup: CDR1 MNHEY, CDR2 SVGEGT. CDR3 residues: CASSSGSLNGYTF. The CDR3 coding sequence is TGTGCCAGCAGTTCGGGCAGCCTAAATGGCTACACCTTC.

V is TRBV2 and J is TRBJ2-3; weak D call: TRBD1 (5 bases). The length of the CDR3 is 14 residues. Trimming left V 6 bases short and J 2 bases short, with 12 bases between. CDR1 is SNHLY and CDR2 is FYNNEI in the germline V gene. The CDR3 region has the DNA TGTGCCAGCAGCGACAGTGGGGTCACAGATACGCAGTATTTT. Encoded protein: CASSDSGVTDTQYF.

This clonotype was observed a few times. The chain carries TRBV28 and TRBJ2-3, with D unclear. Germline V gene sequence: CDR1 MDHEN, CDR2 SYDVKM. V lost 4 bases to trimming and J lost 5 bases, with 7 bases between them. The CDR3 length is 12 residues. CDR3 in amino acids: CASSYDQDTQYF. In nucleotides, the CDR3 is TGTGCCAGCAGTTATGACCAAGATACGCAGTATTTT.

This clonotype was seen only a few times. This chain links TRBV6-2 or TRBV6-3 with TRBJ2-7, with 8 bases matching TRBD1. From germline, CDR1 is MNHEY and CDR2 SVGEGT. The CDR3 is 15 residues long. Trimming took 7 bases from V and 2 from J; bases not matched to a gene: 10. CDR3 region: CASISRGPTTYEQYF. CDR3 sequence (DNA): TGTGCCAGCATTTCCAGGGGGCCTACGACCTACGAGCAGTACTTC.

CDR3 nucleotides: TGTGCCACCCGGCTGGGGACTAGCGGTTCCTACGAGCAGTACTTC. Its protein is CATRLGTSGSYEQYF. The chain combines TRBV2 with TRBJ2-7; the match to TRBD2 covers 11 bases. Trimming cost V 10 bases and J 1 base; bases outside gene matches: 9. Germline V gene lookup returns CDR1 SNHLY and CDR2 FYNNEI. There are 15 residues in the CDR3.